The 20 T cell receptor beta chains below come from one sample, sequenced in a study of cytomegalovirus exposure and HLA in healthy donors. PCR amplification relied on 60 Vbeta primers (plus 13 Jbeta primers). The repertoire was sequenced with immunoSEQ multiplex PCR; TCRdb's copy has only in-frame clones and lacks some. The sample has 150,000 to 180,000 clones; 80% are singletons. Sequenced input: PBMCs. The origin of the receptors is a woman in her thirties or forties in good health and CMV-seropositive.

The chain is built from TRBV10-3 and TRBJ2-7; the D gene is possibly TRBD1 (6 bases). CDR3 length: 15 amino acids. Germline CDR1 and CDR2: ENHRY and SYGVKD. Trimming removed 6 bases at V and 5 bases at J, with 20 bases between. DNA of the CDR3: TGTGCCATCAGACGACAGGCCAACCCTACGGACGAGCAGTACTTC. It specifies CAIRRQANPTDEQYF.

This clone came up once. This rearrangement joins TRBV19 to TRBJ1-5; tentatively, D is TRBD1 (6 bases). This CDR3 region has 13 residues. Trimming took 5 bases from V and 5 from J, leaving 10 bases between them. Germline lookup yields CDR1 LNHDA and CDR2 SQIVND (reference sequence). CDR3 region: CASSPYRDQPQHF. CDR3 bases: TGTGCCAGTAGTCCGTACAGGGATCAGCCCCAGCATTTT.

Turning to this clone: At the DNA level, this CDR3 is encoded by other sequences in the same sample as well. V gene TRBV6-5 combines with J gene TRBJ1-5, with D possibly TRBD1 on 6 matching bases. The germline V gene encodes CDR1 MNHEY and CDR2 SVGAGI. V lost 11 bases to trimming and J lost 8 bases, with 19 bases between them. This CDR3 is 13 amino acids long. The DNA of the CDR3 is TGTGCCGGACGGCAGGGGCAGATGAAGCCCCAGCATTTT. This encodes CAGRQGQMKPQHF.

The gene calls are TRBV7-9 and TRBJ2-5; tentative D call: TRBD2 (5 bases). Germline V gene sequence: CDR1 SEHNR, CDR2 FQNEAQ (reference sequence). Trimming removed 4 bases at V and 5 bases at J, with 11 bases between. The CDR3 sequence is 13 residues long. The CDR3 loop reads CASSSSGLETQYF. DNA of the CDR3: TGTGCCAGCAGCTCAAGCGGCTTGGAGACCCAGTACTTC.

This clone has only a few counts. CDR3 loop: CSVDSSRYNEQFF. CDR3 DNA: TGCAGCGTTGATTCGTCTAGGTACAATGAGCAGTTCTTC. The rearrangement joins TRBV29-1 to TRBJ2-1; D not certain. V was cut by 3 bases and J by 4 bases, with 10 bases left in between. Germline CDR1 is SQVTM and CDR2 is ANQGSEA. The length of the CDR3 is 13 residues.

The V call is TRBV9, the J call TRBJ2-1, with 10 bases aligning to TRBD2. Germline lookup yields CDR1 SGDLS and CDR2 YYNGEE. V dropped 0 bases and J dropped 6; count of bases not matched to a gene: 6. The CDR3 extends over 16 amino acids. DNA for the CDR3: TGTGCCAGCAGCGTAGTTCCAGCGGGAGGGATCAATGAGCAGTTCTTC. Amino acids: CASSVVPAGGINEQFF.

The chain carries TRBV7-2 and TRBJ2-3; D remains unclear. CDR1 and CDR2 (germline): SGHTA, FQGNSA. There are 17 residues in the CDR3. V was cut by 1 base and J by 0 bases, with 14 bases left in between. This CDR3 reads CASSLVTLSPSTDTQYF. DNA for the CDR3: TGTGCCAGCAGCTTAGTAACGCTAAGTCCTAGCACAGATACGCAGTATTTT. The whole variable domain, remainder taken from reference TRBV7-2 and TRBJ2-3, is GAGVSQSPSNKVTEKGKDVELRCDPISGHTALYWYRQSLGQGLEFLIYFQGNSAPDKSGLPSDRFSAERTGGSVSTLTIQRTQQEDSAVYLCASSLVTLSPSTDTQYFGPGTRLTVL.

In this sample, this clone turned up once. This chain links TRBV27 with TRBJ2-3, with D perhaps TRBD2 (5 bases). Germline CDR1 is MNHEY and CDR2 is SMNVEV (reference sequence). Trimming took off 8 bases at V and 1 base at J, with 13 bases between the two ends. This CDR3 has 14 amino acids. CDR3 DNA sequence: TGTGCCAGCGCAGCGGAGAGCGGCACAGATACGCAGTATTTT. Its protein product is CASAAESGTDTQYF.

The J gene is TRBJ1-2, the V gene TRBV7-9; D might be TRBD1 (6 bases). This CDR3 has 15 residues. Germline values: CDR1 SEHNR, CDR2 FQNEAQ (reference sequence). The germline V and J ends were trimmed by 1 base and 6 bases, with 15 bases remaining between them. The CDR3 DNA follows: TGTGCCAGCAGCTTAGTGGGGGCCGAGAAGGATGGCTACACCTTC. Residues: CASSLVGAEKDGYTF.

The chain links TRBV2 to TRBJ2-2; 11 nucleotides agree with TRBD2. The CDR3 loop spans 14 amino acids. J was trimmed by 7 bases and V by 6 bases; bases with no gene match: 4. CDR1 and CDR2 from the germline V gene are SNHLY and FYNNEI. The CDR3 nucleotides are TGTGCCAGCAGACTAGCGGGAGCCGACGGGGAGCTGTTTTTT. Its translation: CASRLAGADGELFF.

Of note for this clone: The sample carries other DNA sequences with the same CDR3. The J gene is TRBJ2-7, the V gene TRBV19; the match to TRBD1 covers 9 bases. The CDR3 length is 14 residues. CDR1 is LNHDA and CDR2 is SQIVND in the germline V gene (reference sequence). The ends lost 3 bases at V and 4 bases at J; junction bases unmatched: 4. The CDR3 DNA is TGTGCCAGTAGTATCGGGACAGGGAATTACGAGCAGTACTTC. It codes for CASSIGTGNYEQYF.

The chain has TRBV6-1 and TRBJ2-3, with a weak D call TRBD1 (6 bases). The CDR3 covers 15 residues. The germline V gene encodes CDR1 MNHNS and CDR2 SASEGT. The V gene lost 0 bases and the J gene lost 4 bases, with 11 bases spanning the gap. CDR3 in DNA: TGTGCCAGCAGTGAAGCGACAGGTCACGCAGATACGCAGTATTTT. It is translated as CASSEATGHADTQYF.

The J gene is TRBJ2-7, the V gene TRBV30, with 10 nucleotides matching TRBD2. Germline lookup yields CDR1 GTSNPN and CDR2 SVGIG (reference sequence). There are 16 residues in the CDR3. V lost 3 bases and J lost 1; bases outside the gene matches: 9. The CDR3 region has the DNA TGTGCCTGGAGCCGAGGCACACTAGCGGGATCCTACGAGCAGTACTTC. Translation: CAWSRGTLAGSYEQYF.

The rearrangement links TRBV11-2 to TRBJ2-5; D might be TRBD2 (5 bases). CDR1 is SGHAT and CDR2 is FQNNGV in the germline V gene. Trimming removed 1 base at V and 0 bases at J, with 9 bases between. The CDR3 contains 15 residues. In DNA, the CDR3 is TGTGCCAGCAGCTTAGGAGGGCAGTACCAAGAGACCCAGTACTTC. It yields the protein CASSLGGQYQETQYF.

The rearrangement joins TRBV14 to TRBJ2-1; TRBD1 might be the D (6 bases). Between the trimmed V and J ends, which lost 1 base and 13 bases, there was a span of 11 bases. There are 12 residues in the CDR3. CDR1 is SGHDN, CDR2 FVKESK, per germline. CDR3 amino acids: CASSQVGTLQFF. The CDR3 bases are TGTGCCAGCAGCCAAGTCGGGACACTCCAGTTCTTC. Together with reference TRBV14 and TRBJ2-1, the CDR3 gives the full variable domain: EAGVTQFPSHSVIEKGQTVTLRCDPISGHDNLYWYRRVMGKEIKFLLHFVKESKQDESGMPNNRFLAERTGGTYSTLKVQPAELEDSGVYFCASSQVGTLQFFGPGTRLTVL.

This chain connects TRBV29-1 to TRBJ2-5, with 7 bases that match TRBD1. Germline V gene lookup returns CDR1 SQVTM and CDR2 ANQGSEA. J gave up 7 bases and V 4 bases, and 6 bases lay outside the gene matches. The CDR3 covers 12 residues. CDR3 loop: CSVGGGQVTQYF. The CDR3 DNA reads TGCAGCGTTGGGGGCGGACAGGTGACCCAGTACTTC. The variable domain in full, with the rest retrieved from reference TRBV29-1 and TRBJ2-5, is SAVISQKPSRDICQRGTSLTIQCQVDSQVTMMFWYRQQPGQSLTLIATANQGSEATYESGFVIDKFPISRPNLTFSTLTVSNMSPEDSSIYLCSVGGGQVTQYFGPGTRLLVL.

This clone was seen only once. The genes are TRBV13 and TRBJ2-1; TRBD2 agrees at 11 bases. V shed 5 bases and J 4 bases; nucleotides not matched to a gene: 7. Germline CDR1 and CDR2: PRHDT and FYEKMQ (reference sequence). There are 16 residues in the CDR3. DNA for the CDR3: TGTGCCAGCAGCCCAGGACTAGCGGGCCGGTACAATGAGCAGTTCTTC. This codes for CASSPGLAGRYNEQFF.

The chain uses TRBV5-1 and TRBJ2-7; TRBD2 matches at 9 bases. Germline CDR1 reads SGHRS; CDR2 reads YFSETQ. J lost 2 bases, V lost 4 bases, and 4 bases had no gene match. The CDR3 is 14 amino acids. The CDR3 DNA sequence: TGCGCCAGCAGCCAAGCGGGAGGCACCTACGAGCAGTACTTC. Residues: CASSQAGGTYEQYF.

The chain has TRBV18 and TRBJ2-7, with D perhaps TRBD1 (5 bases). CDR1 and CDR2 from the germline V gene are KGHSH and LQKENI. This CDR3 contains 15 residues. V was cut by 2 bases and J by 5 bases, with 16 bases left in between. This chain's CDR3 is CASSPGLQGTDEQYF. The CDR3 region has the DNA TGTGCCAGCTCACCAGGGCTTCAGGGAACCGACGAGCAGTACTTC.

CDR3 in amino acids: CATSIGTTRAGELFF. The DNA for the CDR3 is TGTGCCACCAGCATAGGGACTACTCGCGCCGGGGAGCTGTTTTTT. The gene calls are TRBV15 and TRBJ2-2; 7 bases line up with TRBD2. V dropped 4 bases and J dropped 6; count of bases not matched to a gene: 8. Per germline, CDR1 LNHNV and CDR2 YYDKDF (reference sequence). This CDR3 contains 15 residues.